What follows are 27 T cell receptor beta chains derived from one specimen sequenced in a study of T cells in Graves' hyperthyroidism and ophthalmopathy. TCR beta CDR3 sequences were amplified from RNA transcripts. In the first-round RT-PCR of the TCR CDR3, the HTBI primer set was used. From the multiplex PCR reads, TCRdb called clonotypes with MiXCR, one entry per CDR3 protein. The sample yields a few hundred thousand distinct CDR3 sequences, around a sixth seen once. Sequences were obtained from blood. All receptors derive from a young woman with Graves' hyperthyroidism.

The rearrangement uses TRBV7-6 and TRBJ1-1, with unresolved D. The CDR3 contains 13 residues. V dropped 2 bases and J dropped 6 bases, with 10 bases sitting between them. Germline lookup yields CDR1 SGHVS and CDR2 FNYEAQ. CDR3 sequence reads: CASSLPGIAEAFF. CDR3 bases: TGTGCCAGCAGCTTACCGGGGATCGCTGAAGCTTTCTTT.

This clonotype was recorded many times. The J gene is TRBJ2-3, the V gene TRBV2; TRBD2 might be the D (5 bases). The germline V gene has CDR1 SNHLY and CDR2 FYNNEI. The V gene lost 1 base and the J gene lost 3 bases, with 11 bases spanning the gap. The CDR3 contains 15 residues. As DNA, the CDR3 is TGTGCCAGCAGTGAAGTAGGACTCGGGACAGATACGCAGTATTTT. Protein sequence: CASSEVGLGTDTQYF.

This clonotype occurred many times. This rearrangement joins TRBV7-8 to TRBJ2-5; D is unclear. V dropped 5 bases and J dropped 0 bases, with 7 bases sitting between them. Germline V gene sequence: CDR1 SGHVS, CDR2 FQNEAQ. The CDR3 is 13 amino acids. The CDR3 loop reads CASSDLYQETQYF. DNA of the CDR3: TGTGCCAGCAGCGACTTGTACCAAGAGACCCAGTACTTC.

This clonotype was picked up many times. V and J are TRBV18 and TRBJ1-1; D is unresolved. CDR1 and CDR2 (germline): KGHSH, LQKENI. The CDR3 loop spans 13 amino acids. V was pared by 3 bases and J by 5 bases, with 10 bases between. The CDR3 here is CASSPNARTEAFF. The CDR3, as DNA: TGTGCCAGCTCACCGAATGCGAGAACTGAAGCTTTCTTT.

This clonotype has a single count. This could be a read error, since a much larger clone is one nucleotide away. This sequence joins TRBV7-2 and TRBJ2-5; maybe TRBD2 (5 bases). The CDR3 consists of 15 residues. Germline CDR1 SGHTA, CDR2 FQGNSA. The CDR3 loop reads CASSLGPPQWETQCF. The CDR3 bases are TGTGCCAGCAGCTTAGGTCCCCCACAGTGGGAGACCCAGTGCTTC.

The rearrangement joins TRBV4-1 to TRBJ2-4; a possible D gene is TRBD1 (5 bases). Germline CDR1 reads MGHRA; CDR2 reads YSYEKL. Trimming removed 4 bases from V and 1 base from J, with 14 bases in between. CDR3 length equals 16 residues. The CDR3 loop reads CASSPGHARAKNIQYF. Written as DNA, the CDR3 is TGCGCCAGCAGCCCAGGACATGCCCGGGCCAAAAACATTCAGTACTTC.

This clonotype was recorded a few times. The chain employs TRBV6-5 and TRBJ2-7; D is possibly TRBD1 (6 bases). This CDR3 has 16 residues. Germline CDR1 and CDR2: MNHEY and SVGAGI. The V end was cut by 0 bases, the J end by 6 bases, with 18 bases between. The CDR3 coding sequence is TGTGCCAGCAGTTACTCGGGGGCCGCGTGGTCTGGCGAGCAGTACTTC. This translates into CASSYSGAAWSGEQYF.

This clonotype has at least ten counts. The chain is built from TRBV20-1 and TRBJ2-5; tentatively, D is TRBD2 (5 bases). The germline V gene encodes CDR1 DFQATT and CDR2 SNEGSKA (reference sequence). The CDR3 extends over 16 amino acids. The V gene lost 1 base and the J gene lost 4 bases, with 19 bases spanning the gap. This CDR3 is CSARVLGGHDRETQYF. CDR3 nucleotide sequence: TGCAGTGCTAGAGTGCTTGGAGGCCACGACCGAGAGACCCAGTACTTC.

This clonotype occurred many times. The rearrangement uses TRBV10-3 and TRBJ1-2; D is unclear. V lost 4 bases to trimming and J lost 0 bases, with 9 bases between them. Germline assignment: CDR1 ENHRY and CDR2 SYGVKD. This CDR3 contains 14 residues. For the CDR3, the DNA is TGTGCCATCAGTGTTCCGGGGACTAACTATGGCTACACCTTC. Protein: CAISVPGTNYGYTF.

This clonotype was found a few times. This chain connects TRBV29-1 to TRBJ2-7; 7 bases match TRBD2. This CDR3 comprises 14 residues. Germline V gene lookup returns CDR1 SQVTM and CDR2 ANQGSEA. With 5 bases clipped from V and 3 bases from J, the junction kept 10 bases outside the gene matches. The CDR3 spells CSVPGGAGIYEQYF. DNA of the CDR3: TGCAGCGTTCCGGGAGGAGCGGGGATCTACGAGCAGTACTTC.

This clonotype has a count of ten or more. The chain joins TRBV28 to TRBJ1-1, with TRBD1 matching over 9 bases. Germline V gene lookup returns CDR1 MDHEN and CDR2 SYDVKM. The junction had 10 bases not matched to a gene; V was cut back by 10 bases and J by 4 bases. The CDR3 loop spans 14 amino acids. The CDR3 here is CATLRDRASTEAFF. The CDR3 region has the DNA TGTGCCACCCTAAGGGACAGGGCTTCCACTGAAGCTTTCTTT.

This chain connects TRBV5-8 to TRBJ1-2, with D unresolved. CDR3 size: 14 residues. Trimming removed 4 bases from V and 0 bases from J, with 10 bases in between. Germline V gene data show CDR1 as SGHTS and CDR2 as YDEGEE. For the CDR3, the DNA is TGTGCCAGCAGCATATGGACGGCTAACTATGGCTACACCTTC. Amino acid sequence: CASSIWTANYGYTF.

There are a few counts of this clonotype. The J gene is TRBJ2-6, the V gene TRBV11-2; D unclear. V shed 5 bases and J shed 0 bases, with 11 bases lying between them. The CDR3 extends over 16 amino acids. CDR1 and CDR2 from the germline V gene are SGHAT and FQNNGV. The CDR3 is CASSILKDSGANVLTF. The CDR3 DNA reads TGTGCCAGCAGCATCCTTAAAGACTCTGGGGCCAACGTCCTGACTTTC.

At least ten counts were recorded for this clonotype. The rearrangement links TRBV11-2 to TRBJ2-7; D call uncertain. Germline CDR1 is SGHAT and CDR2 is FQNNGV. There are 12 residues in the CDR3. Trimming removed 0 bases from V and 6 bases from J, with 6 bases in between. CDR3 loop: CASSLEVGEQYF. CDR3 in DNA: TGTGCCAGCAGCTTAGAAGTGGGCGAGCAGTACTTC.

This clonotype was observed at least ten times. The V call is TRBV5-1, the J call TRBJ2-7; TRBD1 matches 10 bases. Losses at the gene ends were 1 base for V and 5 bases for J; bases not matched to a gene: 3. This CDR3 has 14 residues. Germline CDR1 is SGHRS and CDR2 is YFSETQ. The CDR3 bases are TGCGCCAGCAGCTTGTGGGACAGGGGCGACGAGCAGTACTTC. It translates to CASSLWDRGDEQYF.

This clonotype was seen repeatedly, ten times or more. The CDR3 nucleotides are TGCAGTGCTAGTAAGGGGGAGACCCAGTACTTC. As protein: CSASKGETQYF. The gene calls are TRBV20-1 and TRBJ2-5; TRBD1 is a possible D gene (5 bases). Looked up from germline, CDR1 is DFQATT and CDR2 is SNEGSKA (reference sequence). The CDR3 is made up of 11 amino acids. The V gene lost 3 bases and the J gene lost 5 bases, with 7 bases spanning the gap.

This clonotype has more than one count but fewer than ten. The rearrangement links TRBV5-8 to TRBJ1-5, with 7 positions matching TRBD1. J lost 11 bases, V lost 0 bases, and 11 bases had no gene match. CDR1 and CDR2 from the germline V gene are SGHTS and YDEGEE. This CDR3 spans 15 amino acids. The CDR3 DNA is TGTGCCAGCAGCTTGGTGGCAGGGGGGTCGGAAGCCCAGCATTTT. Amino acids: CASSLVAGGSEAQHF.

V usage is TRBV6-5 and J usage is TRBJ2-5, with TRBD2 matching 11 bases. The CDR3 is 16 residues long. Germline trimming cut 4 bases from V and 2 bases from J; bases unmatched to any gene: 6. CDR1 and CDR2 from the germline V gene are MNHEY and SVGAGI. The CDR3 protein is CASSSGLAGPQETQYF. The CDR3 DNA reads TGTGCCAGCAGTTCCGGACTAGCGGGCCCTCAAGAGACCCAGTACTTC.

On this clonotype: A much larger clonotype is one base distant, so this may be a read error. The chain combines TRBV28 with TRBJ2-3; tentatively, D is TRBD1 or TRBD2 (5 bases each). Germline V gene data show CDR1 as MDHEN and CDR2 as SYDVKM. This CDR3 comprises 12 residues. V lost 7 bases, J lost 4 bases, and 9 bases lay in between. CDR3 sequence (DNA): TGTGCCAGCACCCCGGGGCCAGATACGCAGTATTTT. Translating gives CASTPGPDTQYF. The complete variable domain, with remaining parts taken from reference TRBV28 and TRBJ2-3, reads DVKVTQSSRYLVKRTGEKVFLECVQDMDHENMFWYRQDPGLGLRLIYFSYDVKMKEKGDIPEGYSVSREKKERFSLILESASTNQTSMYLCASTPGPDTQYFGPGTRLTVL.

Many counts were recorded for this clonotype. The genes are TRBV28 and TRBJ1-2; TRBD1 aligns across 7 bases. The CDR3 runs 15 residues. The germline V gene encodes CDR1 MDHEN and CDR2 SYDVKM. Trimming at V came to 10 bases and at J to 5 bases, leaving 16 bases not matched to a gene. In DNA, the CDR3 is TGTGCCACCCGACGCCTGACAGGGACTTTGTATGGCTACACCTTC. This gives the protein CATRRLTGTLYGYTF.

This rearrangement joins TRBV4-1 to TRBJ2-2, with 11 bases matching TRBD2. This CDR3 is built from 20 residues. Germline V gene lookup returns CDR1 MGHRA and CDR2 YSYEKL. V shed 3 bases and J 5 bases; nucleotides not matched to a gene: 17. The CDR3 DNA follows: TGCGCCAGCAGCCACGAAAAGGTGGCTAGCGGGAGGACCGGTACCGGGGAGCTGTTTTTT. Residues: CASSHEKVASGRTGTGELFF.

The chain carries TRBV20-1 and TRBJ2-1; 11 bases are shared with TRBD2. Germline V gene data show CDR1 as DFQATT and CDR2 as SNEGSKA (reference sequence). The J segment lost 8 bases and the V segment lost 0 bases, leaving 3 bases of the junction unmatched. CDR3 length: 14 amino acids. CDR3 residues: CSARELAGVHEQFF. The CDR3 DNA reads as TGCAGTGCTAGAGAACTAGCGGGAGTACATGAGCAGTTCTTC.

This clonotype was seen repeatedly, ten times or more. The V call is TRBV7-2, the J call TRBJ2-7; 7 bases are shared with TRBD1. J gave up 4 bases and V 1 base, and 4 bases lay outside the gene matches. This CDR3 spans 14 amino acids. Germline V gene lookup returns CDR1 SGHTA and CDR2 FQGNSA. The CDR3 region is CASSLDPGGYEQYF. CDR3 in DNA: TGTGCCAGCAGCTTAGACCCAGGGGGTTACGAGCAGTACTTC.

On this clonotype itself: One end of the junction does not line up with germline, which may come from a read error. This sequence joins TRBV6-4 and TRBJ2-2; 7 nucleotides align to TRBD2. Germline values: CDR1 MRHNA, CDR2 SNTAGT. This CDR3 is 15 amino acids long. The CDR3 bases are TGTGCCAGCAGTCGGGACTATACGATCACCAGGGAGCTGTTTTTT. It yields the protein CASSRDYTITRELFF.

This clonotype was seen many times. The chain employs TRBV3-1 and TRBJ2-5; D is uncertain. Germline values: CDR1 LGHDT, CDR2 YNNKEL (reference sequence). The CDR3 sequence is 15 residues long. Trimming left V 3 bases short and J 1 base short, with 12 bases between. CDR3 sequence (DNA): TGTGCCAGCAGCCAGATGCGGAGCTCCCAAGAGACCCAGTACTTC. Translated, it gives CASSQMRSSQETQYF.

The sample holds many counts of this clonotype. V is TRBV6-1 and J is TRBJ1-1; D is possibly TRBD1 (6 bases). The CDR3 length is 15 residues. Trimming shortened V by 4 bases and J by 4 bases, and 16 bases separated the two germline ends. CDR1 is MNHNS and CDR2 is SASEGT in the germline V gene. In DNA, the CDR3 is TGTGCCAGCAGTGGAGCGGACAGTGGTGGCACTGAAGCTTTCTTT. As protein: CASSGADSGGTEAFF.

On this clonotype: Being one base from a much bigger clone, this may be a read error. This chain uses TRBV20-1 with TRBJ2-1, with D tentatively TRBD1 (5 bases). The V gene lost 1 base and the J gene lost 4 bases, with 11 bases spanning the gap. From germline, CDR1 is DFQATT and CDR2 SNEGSKA (reference sequence). The CDR3 is 14 amino acids. The CDR3 DNA reads as TGCAGTGCTAGAGGGATCAGGGTTTACAATGAGCAGTTCTTC. Its translation is CSARGIRVYNEQFF.